This T cell receptor beta chain was sequenced for a study of T cell responses to AZD1222 COVID-19 vaccine (dated by TCRdb to 2020 to 2023). At the level of the whole study: Because spike-specific TCR depth and breadth did not differ between the two schedules, AZD1222 recipients who got a second dose at roughly 4 weeks were pooled with those who got a second dose at roughly 12 weeks. A total of 230 to 250 trial participants underwent TCR sequencing, of whom 207 received two doses of AZD1222 and some 26 received two doses of the MenACWY control vaccine. Trial participants were enrolled by age into subgroups of 18-55, 56-69 and 70-plus years, and around 150, 28 and 57 TCR-sequenced participants, respectively, were included in these subgroups.

This specimen's time point label, interpreted: baseline before first vaccination. The vaccinee samples were drawn from two UK trials, COV001 and COV002, one of which was a single-blind randomized controlled phase 2/3 trial testing AZD1222 (ChAdOx1 nCoV-19) in healthy adults. Trial participant PBMC samples were collected at day 0 and day 28 after the second dose for TCRbeta chain sequencing. The CDR3 regions of human TCRbeta chains were analyzed by immunosequencing. In the source study's methods: TCRs in the repertoires were compared against a reference library of SARS-CoV-2-specific TCRs that had been generated with the MIRA antigen-specificity platform. Breadth was defined as the fraction of unique TCRs that were SARS-CoV-2-associated, and depth was defined as the fraction of total T cells that were SARS-CoV-2-associated. Each spike-specific TCR was assigned to its reactive spike region and to a CD4 or CD8 class using the MIRA data. Log10-transformed breadth and depth values were compared by one-way ANOVA with Sidak's multiple comparisons tests. Drawn from immuneACCESS, this table holds only the in-frame rearrangements with V and J called that TCRdb kept. Clones are partly lost; checked studies trace under half to an unresolved V gene and leave the rest unexplained. V, J and clone size were drawn from that table, and D and trimming were deduced from the DNA. Here the sample has about 110,000 clones; approximately 86% occur a single time. The top ten clonotypes cover roughly 5.2% of the sample.

This clone was detected once. Its antigen is not yet known. No quality values exist for individual bases; no much larger clone is one base distant. Points the paper makes about the study in general: Participants were mostly white British, with more females than males. The authors suggested clonal diversity may have been underestimated. Only a handful of AZD1222 recipients were SARS-CoV-2 seropositive at baseline, limiting conclusions about previously exposed vaccinees. Because no day 14 peak-response samples were available, repertoires were characterized only after the peak T cell response. After two AZD1222 doses, both the breadth and the depth of spike-specific TCRs were significantly higher than at day 0 and than in MenACWY recipients. CD4 TCRs associated with the vaccine covered the entire spike protein, and the dominant responses were in regions 160-218 and 743-854. Reportedly, close to half of the unique spike-specific TCRs recognized epitopes lying outside the regions that are mutated in the B.1.351 and B.1.1.7 variants. The 56-69-year group was small, and its depth increase did not reach significance, likely because of low power.

V has 0 bases trimmed and J has 3 bases trimmed; junction bases matching no gene number 8. The CDR3 contains 17 residues, cysteine and phenylalanine counted. The CDR3 DNA has 51 bases and is translated from base 1. The germline V gene provides CDR1 SGHRS and CDR2 YFSETQ. This clonotype was sampled from an adult in good health. The sample was peripheral blood, taken on day 0 of AZD1222 vaccination. The chain employs TRBV5-1 and TRBJ2-3; 9 bases in between match TRBD1. The CDR3 has the sequence CASSLVTGGSRTDTQYF. In nucleotide form, the sequence is TGCGCCAGCAGCTTGGTGACAGGGGGGAGTCGTACAGATACGCAGTATTTT.